The 5 T cell receptor beta chains below all came from one sample that was sequenced in a study of CD8 T cells in ankylosing spondylitis. Study conclusions and caveats: Ankylosing spondylitis blood appeared to be characterized by a TCR beta motif of roughly eight highly homologous variants.

These receptors are not linked to any known antigen. Using its own MiXCR run on the 5' RACE reads, TCRdb lists one record per CDR3 protein. The sample yields a few hundred thousand distinct CDR3 sequences, approximately 8.2% seen once. The specimen was blood, either unsorted or a sorted T cell fraction (not recorded which). Receptors were obtained from a male donor with ankylosing spondylitis.

This clonotype has only a few counts. The rearrangement uses TRBV7-8 and TRBJ1-6; D is unresolved. There are 14 residues in the CDR3. Germline CDR1 reads SGHVS; CDR2 reads FQNEAQ. V shed 1 base and J shed 9 bases, with 10 bases lying between them. Here the CDR3 reads CASSLVIWRSPLHF. CDR3 nucleotides: TGTGCCAGCAGCTTAGTAATCTGGCGTTCACCCCTCCACTTT. Looking up the rest from reference TRBV7-8 and TRBJ1-6 gives the full variable domain: GAGVSQSPRYKVAKRGQDVALRCDPISGHVSLFWYQQALGQGPEFLTYFQNEAQLDKSGLPSDRFFAERPEGSVSTLKIQRTQQEDSAVYLCASSLVIWRSPLHFGNGTRLTVT.

The chain is built from TRBV19 and TRBJ2-5, with 8 nucleotides matching TRBD1. Trimming removed 2 bases from V and 5 bases from J; junction bases left unmatched: 7. CDR1 and CDR2 from the germline V gene are LNHDA and SQIVND (reference sequence). The CDR3 is 15 residues long. The CDR3 DNA reads as TGTGCCAGTAGTATAACCGGACAGGGATTTGAGACCCAGTACTTC. It specifies CASSITGQGFETQYF.

This clonotype came up a few times. The chain joins TRBV20-1 to TRBJ2-7, with D possibly being TRBD2 (5 bases). The V end was cut by 0 bases, the J end by 2 bases, with 14 bases between. CDR1 is DFQATT, CDR2 SNEGSKA, per germline (reference sequence). This CDR3 is built from 15 residues. The CDR3: CSARDQASLPYEQYF. The CDR3, as DNA: TGCAGTGCTAGAGATCAGGCTAGCTTGCCCTACGAGCAGTACTTC.

This clonotype was detected only a few times. The CDR3 DNA follows: TGCGCCAGCAGCCACCGACAGTACTACAATGAGCAGTTCTTC. Translated: CASSHRQYYNEQFF. J is TRBJ2-1 and V is TRBV4-3, with a possible D match to TRBD1 (5 bases). The CDR3 covers 14 residues. Trimming pared 3 bases from V and 3 bases from J, leaving 9 bases between. The germline V gene has CDR1 LGHNA and CDR2 YSLEER.

The CDR3 region is CASSLLRGGGLYQETQYF. The CDR3 DNA reads TGTGCCAGCAGTCTATTACGCGGAGGGGGCCTCTACCAAGAGACCCAGTACTTC. This chain uses TRBV28 with TRBJ2-5, with a tentative D call TRBD1 (7 bases). Trimming cost V 5 bases and J 0 bases, with 22 bases left between them. Germline assignment: CDR1 MDHEN and CDR2 SYDVKM. The CDR3 has 18 amino acids.